The clone carrying this T cell receptor beta chain was detected a few times. The antigen is unknown. TCRdb called the reads again in MiXCR, with one record for every CDR3 protein. The sample holds about 460,000 distinct CDR3 sequences, approximately 10% seen once. Germline lookup yields CDR1 SGDLS and CDR2 YYNGEE. V was clipped by 2 bases and J by 1 base, with 9 bases between them. This CDR3 is 14 amino acids long. The sample comes from a study of T cell repertoires in cytomegalovirus infection. Study background: Public TCR beta signature analysis indicated the presence of both CMV infection and matching HLA type. Regarding the study as a whole: Totalled public TCR beta family frequency picked out people who carried CMV plus the relevant HLA. Dominant in the ex vivo response were TCR beta clonotypes restricted by HLA-C and specific for CMV.

Sequences were obtained from PBMCs. The V and J genes are TRBV9 and TRBJ1-2; D is unresolved. The origin of this receptor is a human donor in good health (CMV status not recorded). Some clones in this sample may be carry-over from other donors' samples. CDR3 coding DNA: TGTGCCAGCAGCGTGGGCGGCAATAACTATGGCTACACCTTC. It yields the protein CASSVGGNNYGYTF.